This T cell receptor beta chain was sequenced during a study of CD8 T cells in Susac syndrome. Reverse transcription used roughly 0.45 to 1 ug RNA and random hexamers. TCR beta CDR3 was amplified by immunoSEQ multiplex PCR. This amplification extended across 54 Vbeta and 13 Jbeta segments. TCRdb analysed the immunoSEQ multiplex PCR reads with MiXCR anew, one entry per CDR3 protein. This repertoire shows a few hundred thousand distinct CDR3 sequences, just over 90% found once; its top ten account for 0.065%. The CDR3 has 16 residues. V was trimmed by 0 bases and J by 0 bases, leaving 8 bases between them. The germline V gene encodes CDR1 SGHTA and CDR2 FQGNSA. Sequencing targeted TCR beta in blood CD8+ and CD4+ T cells.

The chain links TRBV7-2 to TRBJ2-2; D is ambiguous. The TCR comes from a human donor with multiple sclerosis. Specimen: CD4+ T cells from PBMCs. Here the CDR3 DNA reads TGTGCCAGCAGCTTAGCGCGAGGATCGAACACCGGGGAGCTGTTTTTT. It is translated as CASSLARGSNTGELFF.